A selection of T cell receptor beta chains follows, all from one sample in a study of CD8 T cells in Susac syndrome. TCRdb reprocessed the immunoSEQ multiplex PCR reads via MiXCR and lists one record per CDR3 protein. The data contain some 140,000 distinct CDR3 sequences, approximately 95% of them singletons. The sample taken for sequencing was CD8+ T cells from PBMCs. These TCRs come from a human donor with Susac syndrome. The CDR3 runs from the conserved cysteine through the conserved F or W. D genes are given only for firm matches. Size is stated for part of the rows, as once, few or many counts, or as a class when the clone is expanded.

V: TRBV9
D: .
J: TRBJ1-5
size: once
CDR3: CASSAGGVQPQHF
DNA: TGTGCCAGCAGCGCGGGTGGGGTCCAGCCCCAGCATTTT

V: TRBV7-6
D: .
J: TRBJ2-7
size: .
CDR3: CASSPRPGAEQYF
DNA: TGTGCCAGCAGCCCCCGACCCGGGGCCGAGCAGTACTTC

V: TRBV10-3
D: TRBD2
J: TRBJ2-7
size: .
CDR3: CAISDPSGTSYEQYF
DNA: TGTGCCATCAGTGACCCTAGCGGGACCTCCTACGAGCAGTACTTC

V: TRBV7-3
D: TRBD2
J: TRBJ2-5
size: .
CDR3: CASSRPLTSGSLRWETQYF
DNA: TGTGCCAGCAGCCGCCCGCTGACTAGCGGGAGTTTAAGGTGGGAGACCCAGTACTTC

V: TRBV12-3/TRBV12-4
D: .
J: TRBJ2-1
size: .
CDR3: CASSLSMNEQFF
DNA: TGTGCCAGCAGTTTGAGCATGAATGAGCAGTTCTTC

V: TRBV9
D: .
J: TRBJ2-7
size: .
CDR3: CASSVAEAAAYEQYF
DNA: TGTGCCAGCAGCGTAGCTGAGGCAGCTGCCTACGAGCAGTACTTC

V: TRBV11-2
D: .
J: TRBJ2-1
size: .
CDR3: CASPYQGEQFF
DNA: TGTGCCAGCCCCTACCAGGGTGAGCAGTTCTTC

V: TRBV28
D: .
J: TRBJ2-7
size: once
CDR3: CASSLRLGAYEQYF
DNA: TGTGCCAGCAGTTTACGACTCGGCGCCTACGAGCAGTACTTC

V: TRBV10-1
D: TRBD1
J: TRBJ1-2
size: .
CDR3: CASSEGQGLGYTF
DNA: TGCGCCAGCAGTGAGGGACAGGGGCTCGGCTACACCTTC

V: TRBV29-1
D: .
J: TRBJ2-7
size: few
CDR3: CSVVAGLSYEQYF
DNA: TGCAGTGTGGTCGCGGGCCTCTCCTACGAGCAGTACTTC

V: TRBV7-9
D: TRBD1
J: TRBJ1-1
size: .
CDR3: CASSLAPGGNTEAFF
DNA: TGTGCCAGCAGCTTAGCGCCAGGGGGCAACACTGAAGCTTTCTTT

V: TRBV7-6
D: .
J: TRBJ1-4
size: .
CDR3: CASSLGANEKLFF
DNA: TGTGCCAGCAGCTTAGGGGCGAATGAAAAACTGTTTTTT

V: TRBV29-1
D: TRBD1
J: TRBJ1-2
size: .
CDR3: CSVEGQEGYGYTF
DNA: TGCAGCGTTGAGGGACAGGAGGGCTATGGCTACACCTTC

V: TRBV18
D: TRBD2
J: TRBJ2-1
size: .
CDR3: CASSSPGLGPNEQFF
DNA: TGTGCCAGCTCATCTCCGGGACTAGGGCCTAATGAGCAGTTCTTC

V: TRBV4-1
D: .
J: TRBJ2-3
size: .
CDR3: CASSQGRDPSDTQYF
DNA: TGCGCCAGCAGCCAAGGCCGGGACCCCTCGGATACGCAGTATTTT

V: TRBV29-1
D: TRBD2
J: TRBJ2-1
size: once
CDR3: CSVGLAYVDEQFF
DNA: TGCAGCGTTGGACTAGCCTATGTGGATGAGCAGTTCTTC

V: TRBV3-1
D: TRBD1
J: TRBJ2-6
size: .
CDR3: CASSQGLAGTAVLAGANVLTF
DNA: TGTGCCAGCAGCCAAGGTCTGGCCGGGACAGCAGTTTTAGCTGGGGCCAACGTCCTGACTTTC

V: TRBV14
D: .
J: TRBJ1-1
size: once
CDR3: CASSPGGEAFF
DNA: TGTGCCAGCAGCCCCGGCGGGGAAGCTTTCTTT

V: TRBV7-3
D: TRBD2
J: TRBJ2-1
size: .
CDR3: CASSSTSGLANEQFF
DNA: TGTGCCAGCAGCTCTACTAGCGGGCTAGCCAATGAGCAGTTCTTC

V: TRBV29-1
D: TRBD1
J: TRBJ1-2
size: .
CDR3: CSVDGGRTGEGYTF
DNA: TGCAGCGTTGATGGCGGTAGGACAGGGGAAGGCTACACCTTC

V: TRBV24-1
D: TRBD2
J: TRBJ2-2
size: .
CDR3: CATSPAGGTGELFF
DNA: TGTGCCACCAGTCCAGCGGGAGGAACCGGGGAGCTGTTTTTT

V: TRBV20-1
D: TRBD2
J: TRBJ2-7
size: .
CDR3: CSVPKTPGLAGNSYEQYF
DNA: TGCAGTGTCCCGAAGACCCCGGGACTAGCGGGGAACTCCTACGAGCAGTACTTC

V: TRBV4-1
D: .
J: TRBJ2-1
size: .
CDR3: CASSLDAEDEQFF
DNA: TGCGCCAGCAGCCTTGATGCGGAAGATGAGCAGTTCTTC

V: TRBV4-1
D: .
J: TRBJ1-1
size: .
CDR3: CASSQVLNTEAFF
DNA: TGCGCCAGCAGCCAAGTATTGAACACTGAAGCTTTCTTT

V: TRBV30
D: TRBD1
J: TRBJ1-4
size: .
CDR3: CAWSLRTGNEKLFF
DNA: TGTGCCTGGAGTTTAAGGACAGGGAATGAAAAACTGTTTTTT

V: TRBV12-3/TRBV12-4
D: .
J: TRBJ2-5
size: .
CDR3: CASCQACETQYF
DNA: TGTGCCAGCTGTCAGGCCTGTGAGACCCAGTACTTC

V: TRBV28
D: .
J: TRBJ2-1
size: .
CDR3: CASSLTRTPTHEQFF
DNA: TGTGCCAGCAGCCTAACTAGAACCCCTACCCATGAGCAGTTCTTC

V: TRBV20-1
D: TRBD2
J: TRBJ2-1
size: .
CDR3: CSARSREGLVMDEQFF
DNA: TGCAGTGCTAGGAGTCGGGAGGGTCTTGTGATGGATGAGCAGTTCTTC

V: TRBV7-7
D: .
J: TRBJ2-1
size: .
CDR3: CASSLIGGEQFF
DNA: TGTGCTAGCAGCCTCATTGGCGGTGAGCAGTTCTTC

V: TRBV14
D: .
J: TRBJ2-1
size: .
CDR3: CASNGGNYNEQFF
DNA: TGTGCCAGCAACGGCGGGAACTACAATGAGCAGTTCTTC

V: TRBV15
D: TRBD2
J: TRBJ2-2
size: few
CDR3: CATSPRRGAGELFF
DNA: TGTGCCACCAGCCCTCGGCGGGGGGCCGGGGAGCTGTTTTTT

V: TRBV4-1
D: TRBD1
J: TRBJ1-5
size: .
CDR3: CASSQWSGTGNNQPQHF
DNA: TGCGCCAGCAGCCAATGGAGTGGGACAGGGAACAATCAGCCCCAGCATTTT

V: TRBV20-1
D: .
J: TRBJ2-5
size: once
CDR3: CSASGPSEQETQYF
DNA: TGCAGTGCTAGTGGGCCTAGCGAGCAAGAGACCCAGTACTTC

V: TRBV7-9
D: TRBD2
J: TRBJ2-7
size: .
CDR3: CASSLAISGGPHEQYF
DNA: TGTGCCAGCAGCTTAGCGATCTCGGGAGGGCCCCACGAGCAGTACTTC

V: TRBV20-1
D: .
J: TRBJ1-2
size: .
CDR3: CSAEDSYYGYTF
DNA: TGCAGTGCCGAGGACAGCTACTATGGCTACACCTTC

V: TRBV4-1
D: .
J: TRBJ2-7
size: .
CDR3: CASSQEPWGEQYF
DNA: TGCGCCAGCAGCCAAGAGCCCTGGGGCGAGCAGTACTTC

V: TRBV15
D: .
J: TRBJ2-1
size: .
CDR3: CATSKGSSYNEQFF
DNA: TGTGCCACCAGTAAAGGGAGCTCCTACAATGAGCAGTTCTTC

V: TRBV11-2
D: .
J: TRBJ1-2
size: .
CDR3: CASSLVERRGYTF
DNA: TGTGCCAGCAGCTTAGTTGAGCGGCGAGGCTACACCTTC

V: TRBV7-9
D: .
J: TRBJ2-5
size: .
CDR3: CASSLDVAKETQYF
DNA: TGTGCCAGCAGCTTAGATGTTGCAAAAGAGACCCAGTACTTC

V: TRBV12-5
D: .
J: TRBJ1-1
size: once
CDR3: CASGWWDTEAFF
DNA: TGTGCTAGTGGTTGGTGGGACACTGAAGCTTTCTTT

V: TRBV9
D: .
J: TRBJ2-1
size: .
CDR3: CASSVTGFEQFF
DNA: TGTGCCAGCAGCGTCACAGGGTTTGAGCAGTTCTTC

V: TRBV9
D: .
J: TRBJ2-5
size: .
CDR3: CASSPQGVRETQYF
DNA: TGTGCCAGCAGCCCCCAGGGAGTTCGGGAGACCCAGTACTTC

V: TRBV14
D: TRBD2
J: TRBJ2-7
size: .
CDR3: CASSQDKLAASYEQYF
DNA: TGTGCCAGCAGCCAAGATAAGCTAGCGGCCTCGTACGAGCAGTACTTC